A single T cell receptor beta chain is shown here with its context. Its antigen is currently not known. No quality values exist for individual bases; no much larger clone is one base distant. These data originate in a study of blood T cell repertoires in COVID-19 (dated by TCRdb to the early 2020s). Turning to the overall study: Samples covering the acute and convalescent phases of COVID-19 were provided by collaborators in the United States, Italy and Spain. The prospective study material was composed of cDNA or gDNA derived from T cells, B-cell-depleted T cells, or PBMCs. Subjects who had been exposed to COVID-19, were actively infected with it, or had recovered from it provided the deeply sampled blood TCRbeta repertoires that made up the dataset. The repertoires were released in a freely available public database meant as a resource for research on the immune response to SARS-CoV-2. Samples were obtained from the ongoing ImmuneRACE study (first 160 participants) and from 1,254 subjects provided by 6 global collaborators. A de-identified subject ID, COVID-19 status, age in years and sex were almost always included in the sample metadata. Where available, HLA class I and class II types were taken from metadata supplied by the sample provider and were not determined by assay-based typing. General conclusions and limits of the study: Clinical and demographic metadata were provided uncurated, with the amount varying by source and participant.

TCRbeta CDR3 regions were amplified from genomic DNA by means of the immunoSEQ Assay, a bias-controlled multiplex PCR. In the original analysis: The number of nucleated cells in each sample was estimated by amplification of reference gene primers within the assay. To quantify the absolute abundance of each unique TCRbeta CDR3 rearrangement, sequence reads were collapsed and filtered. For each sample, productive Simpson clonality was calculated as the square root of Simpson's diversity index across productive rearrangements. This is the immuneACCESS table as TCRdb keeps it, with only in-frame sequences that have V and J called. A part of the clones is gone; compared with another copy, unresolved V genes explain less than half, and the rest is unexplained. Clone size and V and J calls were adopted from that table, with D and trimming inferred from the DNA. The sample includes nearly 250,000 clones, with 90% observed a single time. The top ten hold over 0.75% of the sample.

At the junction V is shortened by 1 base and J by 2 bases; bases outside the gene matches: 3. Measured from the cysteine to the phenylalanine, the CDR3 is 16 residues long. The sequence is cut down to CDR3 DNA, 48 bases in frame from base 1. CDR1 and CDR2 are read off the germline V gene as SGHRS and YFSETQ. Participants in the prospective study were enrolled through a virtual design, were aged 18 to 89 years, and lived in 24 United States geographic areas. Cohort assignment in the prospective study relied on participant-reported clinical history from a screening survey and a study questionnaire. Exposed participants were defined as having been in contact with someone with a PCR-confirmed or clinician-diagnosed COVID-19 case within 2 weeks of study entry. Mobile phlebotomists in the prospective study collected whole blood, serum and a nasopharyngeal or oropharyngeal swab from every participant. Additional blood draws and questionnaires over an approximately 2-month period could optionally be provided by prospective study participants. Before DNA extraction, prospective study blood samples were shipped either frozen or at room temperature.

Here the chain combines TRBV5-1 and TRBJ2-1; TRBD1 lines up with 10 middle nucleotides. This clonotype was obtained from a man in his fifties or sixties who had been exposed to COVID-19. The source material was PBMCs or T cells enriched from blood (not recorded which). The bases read TGCGCCAGCAGCTTGTTGGGACAGGGGACCTACAATGAGCAGTTCTTC. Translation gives CASSLLGQGTYNEQFF.